The TCR beta chain under discussion was sequenced for a study of shared clonotypes between healthy human individuals. The CDR3 is made up of 14 amino acids. Germline CDR1 and CDR2: MDHEN and SYDVKM. Between the trimmed V and J ends, which lost 6 bases and 3 bases, there was a span of 12 bases. Data came from immunoSEQ multiplex PCR; TCRdb stores just in-frame clones and leaves some out. Among just under 350,000 clones listed, around 79% were seen once. Source material: memory CD4+ T cells sorted from blood. The subset is: CD45RA-negative fraction. The TCR was taken from a man aged 25-45 years in good health. The genes are TRBV28 and TRBJ2-1, with unresolved D. CDR3 loop: CASSPRLGYNEQFF. The CDR3 DNA reads TGTGCCAGCAGCCCAAGGCTAGGCTACAATGAGCAGTTCTTC.